The next 28 T cell receptor beta chains were all read from a single sample in a study of blood T cell repertoires in COVID-19 (dated by TCRdb to the early 2020s). Library prep was done by the immunoSEQ multiplex PCR assay. TCRdb took over this immuneACCESS table, retaining in-frame rearrangements with V and J assigned. Such tables are incomplete; in checked studies, under half of the missing clones stem from an unresolved V gene, and the remainder is unexplained. The sample table lists over 200,000 clones, 70% to 90% of them with a count of one. The top ten hold about a tenth of the sample. Sequencing was performed on PBMCs or T cells enriched from blood (not recorded which). Receptors originate from a man aged 25 to 40 who had recovered from COVID-19.

This sequence joins TRBV4-2 and TRBJ2-2, with 9 bases aligning to TRBD2. Per germline, CDR1 LGHNA and CDR2 YNFKEQ. V was clipped by 4 bases and J by 2 bases; unmatched bases: 5. There are 16 residues in the CDR3. CDR3 protein: CASSRLLAGNTGELFF. The CDR3 DNA reads as TGTGCCAGCAGCCGCCTACTAGCGGGTAACACCGGGGAGCTGTTTTTT.

This clone was picked up one time. V and J are TRBV27 and TRBJ1-1; D possibly corresponds to TRBD1 (6 bases). The germline CDR1 and CDR2 sequences are MNHEY and SMNVEV (reference sequence). The CDR3 covers 15 residues. V lost 1 base, J lost 4 bases, and 13 bases lay in between. The CDR3 here is CASSLLGTMTTEAFF. In nucleotides, the CDR3 is TGTGCCAGCAGTTTATTGGGGACAATGACCACTGAAGCTTTCTTT.

The V and J genes are TRBV19 and TRBJ2-1, with TRBD1 identical over 8 bases. J was trimmed by 4 bases and V by 7 bases; bases with no gene match: 6. Germline V gives CDR1 LNHDA, CDR2 SQIVND (reference sequence). CDR3 length equals 14 residues. The CDR3 spells CASKGTGTYNEQFF. The CDR3 nucleotides are TGTGCCAGTAAGGGGACAGGTACTTACAATGAGCAGTTCTTC.

V is TRBV6-2 or TRBV6-3 and J is TRBJ1-5, with 12 bases aligning to TRBD1. Trimming cost V 5 bases and J 4 bases; bases outside gene matches: 12. The CDR3 runs to 18 residues. From germline, CDR1 is MNHEY and CDR2 SVGEGT. CDR3 nucleotide sequence: TGTGCCAGCAGTATTCGTCCGGGACAGGGGGCCGGAAATCAGCCCCAGCATTTT. Translated, it gives CASSIRPGQGAGNQPQHF.

This clone was seen ten or more times. The rearrangement links TRBV3-1 (or the pseudogene TRBV3-2) to TRBJ2-2; 14 positions agree with TRBD2. With V trimmed by 1 base and J by 4 bases, 5 bases remained unmatched. The CDR3 is made up of 18 amino acids. CDR1 is LGHDT and CDR2 is YNNKEL in the germline V gene (reference sequence). The CDR3 nucleotides are TGTGCCAGCAGCCAAGCGTCGACTAGCGGGAGGGTCACCGGGGAGCTGTTTTTT. Translating it yields CASSQASTSGRVTGELFF.

V is TRBV28 and J is TRBJ1-4; TRBD1 is a possible D gene (6 bases). Germline V gene data show CDR1 as MDHEN and CDR2 as SYDVKM. Deletions cut 6 bases from V and 3 bases from J, with 11 bases between. The CDR3 is 14 amino acids. This CDR3 is CASRFGGPNEKLFF. The CDR3 coding sequence is TGTGCCAGCAGGTTTGGGGGCCCTAATGAAAAACTGTTTTTT.

The rearrangement joins TRBV4-1 to TRBJ1-2; 10 nucleotides line up with TRBD1. The CDR3 sequence is 15 residues long. The J segment lost 6 bases and the V segment lost 4 bases, leaving 8 bases of the junction unmatched. Per the germline V gene, CDR1 is MGHRA and CDR2 is YSYEKL. The CDR3 DNA sequence: TGCGCCAGCAGCCCGATACCGGGACAGGGGAATGGCTACACCTTC. Amino acids: CASSPIPGQGNGYTF.

The J gene is TRBJ2-7, the V gene TRBV10-3; perhaps TRBD1 as D (5 bases). Germline V CDR1 and CDR2: ENHRY, SYGVKD. The CDR3 length is 13 residues. V was pared by 0 bases and J by 6 bases, with 9 bases between. CDR3 loop: CAISESIRGEQYF. DNA for the CDR3: TGTGCCATCAGTGAGTCGATAAGGGGCGAGCAGTACTTC.

V is TRBV25-1 and J is TRBJ1-1; D is unclear. The CDR3 length is 14 residues. Germline CDR1 reads MGHDK; CDR2 reads SYGVNS. V was pared by 1 base and J by 0 bases, with 6 bases between. The CDR3 region is CASSELTMNTEAFF. In DNA form, the CDR3 reads TGTGCCAGCAGTGAATTGACTATGAACACTGAAGCTTTCTTT.

The chain has TRBV14 and TRBJ1-4; D is undetermined. V was pared by 4 bases and J by 3 bases, with 9 bases between. This CDR3 region has 14 residues. CDR1 and CDR2 from the germline V gene are SGHDN and FVKESK. The CDR3 bases are TGTGCCAGCAGCCTCCTAGCAGCTAATGAAAAACTGTTTTTT. Protein sequence: CASSLLAANEKLFF.

The rearrangement uses TRBV13 and TRBJ1-1, with a possible D match to TRBD1 (5 bases). Germline V gene data show CDR1 as PRHDT and CDR2 as FYEKMQ (reference sequence). V shed 2 bases and J shed 1 base, with 11 bases lying between them. This CDR3 region has 15 residues. The CDR3 DNA reads as TGTGCCAGCAGCTTAAGGGGCGGTCAGAACACTGAAGCTTTCTTT. Its protein product is CASSLRGGQNTEAFF.

The gene calls are TRBV9 and TRBJ1-5; D uncertain. Germline CDR1 reads SGDLS; CDR2 reads YYNGEE. The CDR3 is 16 residues long. Trimming pared 0 bases from V and 9 bases from J, leaving 19 bases between. CDR3 nucleotides: TGTGCCAGCAGCGTAGTTAGCGGAGCGGAGCGGGGGCCCCAGCATTTT. Its protein product is CASSVVSGAERGPQHF.

The chain combines TRBV20-1 with TRBJ2-7, with 7 positions matching TRBD1. The length of the CDR3 is 11 residues. With 5 bases clipped from V and 9 bases from J, the junction kept 7 bases outside the gene matches. Germline CDR1 DFQATT, CDR2 SNEGSKA (reference sequence). The CDR3 spells CSADTGARQYF. The CDR3 nucleotides are TGCAGTGCTGACACAGGGGCCAGGCAGTACTTC.

This chain uses TRBV27 with TRBJ1-1, with 10 bases lining up with TRBD1. The germline V gene encodes CDR1 MNHEY and CDR2 SMNVEV (reference sequence). V was clipped by 6 bases and J by 2 bases; unmatched bases: 15. The CDR3 totals 18 residues. CDR3 in amino acids: CASRPTGGRARYNTEAFF. DNA for the CDR3: TGTGCCAGCAGGCCGACAGGGGGCAGGGCGCGATACAACACTGAAGCTTTCTTT.

The rearrangement joins TRBV6-5 to TRBJ2-1; 8 bases are a match to TRBD1. The germline V gene encodes CDR1 MNHEY and CDR2 SVGAGI. The V gene end was trimmed by 6 bases and the J gene end by 3 bases; junction bases not matched to a gene: 1. This CDR3 has 13 residues. For the CDR3, the DNA is TGTGCCAGCAGCGGGACAGGCTACAATGAGCAGTTCTTC. The encoded protein is CASSGTGYNEQFF.

This rearrangement joins TRBV3-1 (or the pseudogene TRBV3-2) to TRBJ2-7; possible D gene TRBD1, 6 bases. Germline CDR1 LGHDT, CDR2 YNNKEL (reference sequence). The CDR3 has 16 residues. V lost 4 bases and J 2 bases, leaving 18 bases between the germline ends. CDR3 amino acids: CASSRITGLRTYEQYF. DNA for the CDR3: TGTGCCAGCAGCCGAATAACAGGGTTGAGGACCTACGAGCAGTACTTC.

The rearrangement uses TRBV18 and TRBJ2-1, with TRBD2 identical over 11 bases. The CDR3 spans 15 residues. J lost 7 bases, V lost 0 bases, and 2 bases had no gene match. Germline loops: CDR1 KGHSH, CDR2 LQKENI. This CDR3 is CASSPPLAGGNEQFF. The CDR3 DNA reads TGTGCCAGCTCACCACCTTTAGCGGGGGGGAATGAGCAGTTCTTC.

The chain carries TRBV6-2 or TRBV6-3 and TRBJ2-4, with D possibly being TRBD2 (5 bases). Germline assignment: CDR1 MNHEY and CDR2 SVGEGT. V was cut by 2 bases and J by 8 bases, with 10 bases left in between. This CDR3 is built from 13 residues. DNA for the CDR3: TGTGCCAGCAGTTACGGAACCGGGGACATTCAGTACTTC. As protein: CASSYGTGDIQYF.

The CDR3 loop reads CAWTGRGRLLGYTF. The CDR3 DNA reads TGTGCCTGGACGGGAAGGGGGCGACTTCTTGGCTACACCTTC. V is TRBV30 and J is TRBJ1-2, with 7 bases matching TRBD1. Germline lookup yields CDR1 GTSNPN and CDR2 SVGIG (reference sequence). The CDR3 runs to 14 residues. J lost 7 bases, V lost 4 bases, and 12 bases had no gene match.

The V gene is TRBV28, the J gene TRBJ2-3; the D is unclear. Germline values: CDR1 MDHEN, CDR2 SYDVKM. The CDR3 is made up of 15 amino acids. The V end lost 5 bases, the J end lost 1 base, and 13 bases lay between the germline ends. For the CDR3, the DNA is TGTGCCAGCAGTCCAGAACGCACCCGCACAGATACGCAGTATTTT. Translating it yields CASSPERTRTDTQYF.

The chain uses TRBV7-2 and TRBJ1-5, with 9 bases aligning to TRBD1. This CDR3 is built from 18 residues. Germline V gene lookup returns CDR1 SGHTA and CDR2 FQGNSA. After removal of 5 bases from V and 0 bases from J, the junction contained 11 bases not matched to a gene. The CDR3 protein is CASSVHRDRAISNQPQHF. The CDR3 DNA reads TGTGCCAGCAGCGTTCACCGGGACAGGGCAATTAGCAATCAGCCCCAGCATTTT.

J is TRBJ1-2 and V is TRBV24-1; 7 positions agree with TRBD1. J was trimmed by 4 bases and V by 7 bases; bases with no gene match: 5. The CDR3 has 13 amino acids. Germline V gives CDR1 KGHDR, CDR2 SFDVKD. CDR3 sequence (DNA): TGTGCCACCAGCGAGGGACAGTCCTATGGCTACACCTTC. Residues: CATSEGQSYGYTF.

The chain employs TRBV14 and TRBJ1-6; weak D call: TRBD1 (6 bases). The germline gives CDR1 SGHDN, CDR2 FVKESK. Trimming shortened V by 4 bases and J by 9 bases, and 19 bases separated the two germline ends. This CDR3 contains 16 residues. CDR3 residues: CASSPRSGAGGSPLHF. The CDR3 region has the DNA TGTGCCAGCAGCCCCCGCTCAGGGGCGGGTGGTTCACCCCTCCACTTT. Complete variable domain (other parts from reference TRBV14 and TRBJ1-6): EAGVTQFPSHSVIEKGQTVTLRCDPISGHDNLYWYRRVMGKEIKFLLHFVKESKQDESGMPNNRFLAERTGGTYSTLKVQPAELEDSGVYFCASSPRSGAGGSPLHFGNGTRLTVT.

In its sample, this clone was seen a few times. The rearrangement joins TRBV9 to TRBJ2-1; possible D gene TRBD2, 5 bases. Per the germline V gene, CDR1 is SGDLS and CDR2 is YYNGEE. The CDR3 length is 12 residues. V was pared by 7 bases and J by 4 bases, with 9 bases between. Written as DNA, the CDR3 is TGTGCCAGCGGGAGATTGTACAATGAGCAGTTCTTC. Its protein is CASGRLYNEQFF. The full variable domain, in which reference TRBV9 and TRBJ2-1 provide the parts outside the CDR3, is DSGVTQTPKHLITATGQRVTLRCSPRSGDLSVYWYQQSLDQGLQFLIQYYNGEERAKGNILERFSAQQFPDLHSELNLSSLELGDSALYFCASGRLYNEQFFGPGTRLTVL.

CDR3 nucleotide sequence: TGTGCCAGCAGTTCAAACGGACTAGCGGGGTTAACCTACGAGCAGTACTTC. Translated: CASSSNGLAGLTYEQYF. V and J are TRBV27 and TRBJ2-7, with 12 bases aligning to TRBD2. Germline V gives CDR1 MNHEY, CDR2 SMNVEV (reference sequence). After removal of 4 bases from V and 2 bases from J, the junction contained 9 bases not matched to a gene. CDR3 length: 17 amino acids.

The V call is TRBV7-6, the J call TRBJ2-5; 8 nucleotides agree with TRBD1. V gave up 2 bases and J gave up 4 bases; unmatched junction bases: 3. Germline V lookup: CDR1 SGHVS, CDR2 FNYEAQ. This CDR3 spans 14 amino acids. The CDR3: CASSLRTGTETQYF. CDR3 nucleotide sequence: TGTGCCAGCAGCTTAAGGACAGGGACAGAGACCCAGTACTTC.

As concerns this clone: A read error may produce the germline difference seen at one junction end. The rearrangement links TRBV2 to TRBJ1-3; possible D gene TRBD1, 5 bases. The CDR3 extends over 15 amino acids. The germline CDR1 and CDR2 sequences are SNHLY and FYNNEI. CDR3 sequence: CASSESSGTGHTIYF. The CDR3 nucleotides read TGTGCCAGCAGTGAGAGTAGTGGGACTGGACACACCATATATTTT.

This clone was seen only once. The chain joins TRBV10-3 to TRBJ1-1, with D possibly matching TRBD1 (5 bases). V was shortened by 6 bases and J by 8 bases, with 10 bases between the two germline ends. The germline V gene has CDR1 ENHRY and CDR2 SYGVKD. The CDR3 runs to 11 residues. In nucleotides, the CDR3 is TGTGCCATCAGAGGCCAGGGAGAAGCTTTCTTT. Its protein product is CAIRGQGEAFF.